Below are 23 T cell receptor beta chains sequenced from a single sample in a study of CD4+ T cells in melanoma. Here immunoSEQ multiplex PCR was the method, and the copy in TCRdb shows in-frame clones only, minus some. The sample has about 50,000 clones, about 91% seen once. Sequencing input: peripheral blood. The receptor source for this set is a human donor with melanoma.

The chain is built from TRBV27 and TRBJ1-2; 7 bases are a match to TRBD1. J was trimmed by 4 bases and V by 10 bases; bases with no gene match: 15. CDR3 length: 15 residues. Per the germline V gene, CDR1 is MNHEY and CDR2 is SMNVEV (reference sequence). Here the CDR3 reads CATFGQVPPGYGYTF. CDR3 DNA sequence: TGTGCCACCTTCGGACAGGTACCTCCTGGCTATGGCTACACCTTC.

The chain has TRBV6-6 and TRBJ1-5, with D unclear. The germline gives CDR1 MNHNY, CDR2 SVGAGI (reference sequence). The CDR3 spans 13 residues. V was shortened by 6 bases and J by 0 bases, with 6 bases between the two germline ends. CDR3 coding DNA: TGTGCCAGCAGCGGCAGTAGCAATCAGCCCCAGCATTTT. Translation gives CASSGSSNQPQHF.

The rearrangement uses TRBV2 and TRBJ1-4; 8 nucleotides match TRBD1. The V segment lost 1 base and the J segment 8 bases; nucleotides outside the gene matches: 3. Germline CDR1 is SNHLY and CDR2 is FYNNEI. This CDR3 is built from 14 residues. CDR3: CASSEGTGKEKLFF. The CDR3 DNA reads TGTGCCAGCAGTGAAGGGACAGGGAAAGAAAAACTGTTTTTT. Based on the CDR3 plus reference TRBV2 and TRBJ1-4, the full variable domain is EPEVTQTPSHQVTQMGQEVILRCVPISNHLYFYWYRQILGQKVEFLVSFYNNEISEKSEIFDDQFSVERPDGSNFTLKIRSTKLEDSAMYFCASSEGTGKEKLFFGSGTQLSVL.

The chain links TRBV7-9 to TRBJ2-5; 9 nucleotides agree with TRBD1. TRBJ2-7 matches the DNA end more closely, so the J call is doubtful. This CDR3 comprises 15 residues. Per germline, CDR1 SEHNR and CDR2 FQNEAQ (reference sequence). Here the CDR3 DNA reads TGTGCCAGCAGCTTATATACAGGGGGCCTCTACGAGCAGTACTTC. The encoded protein is CASSLYTGGLYEQYF.

This sequence joins TRBV12-5 and TRBJ2-3, with unresolved D. The CDR3 is 12 amino acids. V was trimmed by 6 bases and J by 8 bases, leaving 12 bases between them. Germline loops: CDR1 LGHNT, CDR2 FRNRAP. This CDR3 reads CASGPGTITQYF. The CDR3 nucleotides are TGTGCTAGTGGGCCGGGTACCATTACGCAGTATTTT.

The rearrangement uses TRBV5-4 and TRBJ1-2; tentatively, D is TRBD1 (5 bases). Germline values: CDR1 SGHNT, CDR2 YYREEE (reference sequence). V was pared by 0 bases and J by 5 bases, with 17 bases between. The CDR3 consists of 16 residues. CDR3 sequence: CASSLDEGRGGYGYTF. CDR3 nucleotides: TGTGCCAGCAGCTTGGATGAGGGGCGGGGGGGGTATGGCTACACCTTC.

The chain is built from TRBV7-8 and TRBJ1-5; maybe TRBD1 (5 bases). Trimming took off 5 bases at V and 0 bases at J, with 17 bases between the two ends. The V gene's germline CDR1 is SGHVS and CDR2 FQNEAQ. The CDR3 length is 17 residues. The CDR3 reads CASSPYPGQNSNQPQHF. DNA for the CDR3: TGTGCCAGCAGCCCCTACCCCGGACAAAATAGCAATCAGCCCCAGCATTTT. The full variable domain, completed using reference TRBV7-8 and TRBJ1-5, is GAGVSQSPRYKVAKRGQDVALRCDPISGHVSLFWYQQALGQGPEFLTYFQNEAQLDKSGLPSDRFFAERPEGSVSTLKIQRTQQEDSAVYLCASSPYPGQNSNQPQHFGDGTRLSIL.

There are a few counts of this clone. V is TRBV7-2 and J is TRBJ2-3, with 9 positions matching TRBD2. Germline V gene sequence: CDR1 SGHTA, CDR2 FQGNSA. CDR3 length equals 17 residues. The V segment lost 4 bases and the J segment 2 bases; nucleotides outside the gene matches: 10. The CDR3 sequence: CASSSDLLAGVTDTQYF. CDR3 nucleotide sequence: TGTGCCAGCAGCTCCGACCTTTTAGCGGGGGTCACAGATACGCAGTATTTT.

V and J are TRBV28 and TRBJ2-2; D is perhaps TRBD1 (6 bases). Trimming took off 3 bases at V and 2 bases at J, with 13 bases between the two ends. The CDR3 length is 16 residues. Germline CDR1 and CDR2: MDHEN and SYDVKM. CDR3 nucleotide sequence: TGTGCCAGCAGTTTTCTCAGCAGGGGAAACACCGGGGAGCTGTTTTTT. As protein: CASSFLSRGNTGELFF. Drawing the rest from reference TRBV28 and TRBJ2-2, the complete variable domain is DVKVTQSSRYLVKRTGEKVFLECVQDMDHENMFWYRQDPGLGLRLIYFSYDVKMKEKGDIPEGYSVSREKKERFSLILESASTNQTSMYLCASSFLSRGNTGELFFGEGSRLTVL.

The rearrangement joins TRBV10-1 to TRBJ2-1; TRBD1 aligns across 7 bases. This CDR3 is built from 14 residues. CDR1 WNHNN and CDR2 SYGVQD come from the germline V gene (reference sequence). After removal of 4 bases from V and 7 bases from J, the junction contained 7 bases not matched to a gene. CDR3 loop: CASSGGGRGNEQFF. CDR3 nucleotides: TGCGCCAGCAGTGGAGGGGGCCGGGGAAATGAGCAGTTCTTC.

The count of this clone is one. This chain joins TRBV7-8 and TRBJ2-5, with D perhaps TRBD2 (7 bases). The germline V gene has CDR1 SGHVS and CDR2 FQNEAQ. V lost 5 bases and J 4 bases, leaving 23 bases between the germline ends. This CDR3 contains 17 residues. As DNA, the CDR3 is TGTGCCAGCAGCCCGGCAGCGGGTTTCGGGGGGCGAGAGACCCAGTACTTC. Residues: CASSPAAGFGGRETQYF. The full variable domain, its missing parts supplied by reference TRBV7-8 and TRBJ2-5, is GAGVSQSPRYKVAKRGQDVALRCDPISGHVSLFWYQQALGQGPEFLTYFQNEAQLDKSGLPSDRFFAERPEGSVSTLKIQRTQQEDSAVYLCASSPAAGFGGRETQYFGPGTRLLVL.

J is TRBJ1-6 and V is TRBV6-6, with a tentative D call TRBD1 (5 bases). V was shortened by 6 bases and J by 8 bases, with 8 bases between the two germline ends. Germline V gene sequence: CDR1 MNHNY, CDR2 SVGAGI (reference sequence). The CDR3 is 12 residues long. CDR3 bases: TGTGCCAGCAGAACAGGTGATTCACCCCTCCACTTT. It specifies CASRTGDSPLHF.

The chain joins TRBV2 to TRBJ1-2; no reliable D call. The germline V gene has CDR1 SNHLY and CDR2 FYNNEI. Trimming cost V 4 bases and J 9 bases, with 15 bases left between them. This CDR3 is 13 amino acids long. This chain's CDR3 is CASSVLGPLSYTF. For the CDR3, the DNA is TGTGCCAGCAGTGTCCTAGGACCGTTAAGCTACACCTTC.

This clone has a single count. V is TRBV15 and J is TRBJ1-1; no clear D. The ends were cut back, 0 bases at V and 4 bases at J, with 9 bases in the middle. Germline V gives CDR1 LNHNV, CDR2 YYDKDF (reference sequence). There are 14 residues in the CDR3. In DNA form, the CDR3 reads TGTGCCACCAGCAGAGATAACGGTATCACTGAAGCTTTCTTT. Translation: CATSRDNGITEAFF.

The rearrangement uses TRBV11-2 and TRBJ1-1, with 8 bases matching TRBD1. CDR1 SGHAT and CDR2 FQNNGV come from the germline V gene. J lost 5 bases, V lost 3 bases, and 11 bases had no gene match. The CDR3 totals 16 residues. The CDR3 loop reads CASSFILRGHETEAFF. CDR3 bases: TGTGCCAGCAGCTTTATTCTCAGGGGGCACGAAACTGAAGCTTTCTTT.

For the CDR3, the DNA is TGTGCCAGCAGCTTAGATCAGCGGGGGGGCACAGATACGCAGTATTTT. This encodes CASSLDQRGGTDTQYF. The chain uses TRBV7-2 and TRBJ2-3; 9 bases map to TRBD2. V lost 1 base, J lost 1 base, and 3 bases stayed unmatched. The CDR3 extends over 16 amino acids. Per germline, CDR1 SGHTA and CDR2 FQGNSA. The entire variable domain, with the rest obtained from reference TRBV7-2 and TRBJ2-3, is as follows: GAGVSQSPSNKVTEKGKDVELRCDPISGHTALYWYRQSLGQGLEFLIYFQGNSAPDKSGLPSDRFSAERTGGSVSTLTIQRTQQEDSAVYLCASSLDQRGGTDTQYFGPGTRLTVL.

The V gene is TRBV10-3, the J gene TRBJ2-3; 9 bases align to TRBD1. Trimming removed 5 bases from V and 1 base from J; junction bases left unmatched: 10. The CDR3 has 17 amino acids. The germline V gene has CDR1 ENHRY and CDR2 SYGVKD. The CDR3 region is CAISKTSQGAGTDTQYF. For the CDR3, the DNA is TGTGCCATCAGTAAGACCTCACAGGGGGCCGGCACAGATACGCAGTATTTT.

This chain joins TRBV19 and TRBJ1-2; D not certain. The CDR3 has 13 residues. Germline V gene lookup returns CDR1 LNHDA and CDR2 SQIVND (reference sequence). The V end lost 7 bases, the J end lost 0 bases, and 9 bases lay between the germline ends. Written as DNA, the CDR3 is TGTGCCAGTAATCACAGTACTAACTATGGCTACACCTTC. Translating gives CASNHSTNYGYTF.

This clone ranks as medium-sized (0.01 to 0.1%). The V call is TRBV18, the J call TRBJ1-1, with 9 bases matching TRBD1. The length of the CDR3 is 13 residues. From germline, CDR1 is KGHSH and CDR2 LQKENI. The J segment lost 4 bases and the V segment lost 3 bases, leaving 0 bases of the junction unmatched. The chain's CDR3 is CASSPDRGTEAFF. Written as DNA, the CDR3 is TGTGCCAGCTCACCGGACAGGGGCACTGAAGCTTTCTTT.

This chain connects TRBV5-1 to TRBJ2-5; 8 nucleotides agree with TRBD2. The germline V gene encodes CDR1 SGHRS and CDR2 YFSETQ. The CDR3 runs 14 residues. Trimming removed 2 bases from V and 5 bases from J; junction bases left unmatched: 5. CDR3 sequence (DNA): TGCGCCAGCAGCTTCCGAGCGGGGGTTGAGACCCAGTACTTC. It codes for CASSFRAGVETQYF.

The rearrangement uses TRBV27 and TRBJ1-6; D not resolved. V lost 6 bases to trimming and J lost 0 bases, with 15 bases between them. The CDR3 totals 17 residues. Germline V gene sequence: CDR1 MNHEY, CDR2 SMNVEV (reference sequence). The CDR3 sequence is CASSLRATSSYNSPLHF. Written as DNA, the CDR3 is TGTGCCAGCAGCCTACGGGCTACGAGCTCCTATAATTCACCCCTCCACTTT.

The rearrangement joins TRBV6-1 to TRBJ2-7; TRBD2 might be the D (5 bases). Trimming stripped 7 bases from V and 4 bases from J, with 14 bases between. Germline V CDR1 and CDR2: MNHNS, SASEGT. The CDR3 is 13 amino acids. The CDR3 DNA follows: TGTGCCAGCATTGAGGTTGGGGAGTACGAGCAGTACTTC. Protein product: CASIEVGEYEQYF.

J is TRBJ1-5 and V is TRBV27; possible D gene TRBD1, 6 bases. This CDR3 comprises 17 residues. Germline lookup yields CDR1 MNHEY and CDR2 SMNVEV (reference sequence). V dropped 6 bases and J dropped 3 bases, with 21 bases sitting between them. CDR3 nucleotides: TGTGCCAGCAGACCACTCGGGACAAGTAGTTCCAATCAGCCCCAGCATTTT. As protein: CASRPLGTSSSNQPQHF.